The 10 T cell receptor beta chains listed next were all sequenced from one sample in a study of cytomegalovirus exposure and HLA in healthy donors. PCR used 60 Vbeta primers and 13 Jbeta primers. The data were produced by immunoSEQ multiplex PCR, yet TCRdb's version contains in-frame clones alone and is incomplete. The sample shows about 83,000 clones, around 81% of them seen only once. Sequenced material: PBMCs. The receptors derive from a woman under 40 in good health and CMV-seronegative.

The chain employs TRBV19 and TRBJ2-7; TRBD2 matches at 7 bases. The length of the CDR3 is 15 residues. From germline, CDR1 is LNHDA and CDR2 SQIVND (reference sequence). V shed 3 bases, J shed 3 bases, and the junction held 8 bases outside the gene matches. The CDR3 here is CASSMRAGASYEQYF. The CDR3 DNA reads as TGTGCCAGTAGTATGCGTGCGGGAGCTAGCTACGAGCAGTACTTC.

The chain is built from TRBV4-1 and TRBJ1-2; TRBD1 is a possible D gene (6 bases). Germline assignment: CDR1 MGHRA and CDR2 YSYEKL. The CDR3 consists of 15 residues. V was shortened by 0 bases and J by 4 bases, with 12 bases between the two germline ends. CDR3 coding DNA: TGCGCCAGCAGCCAAGATTCCAGGACAGTCTATGGCTACACCTTC. This encodes CASSQDSRTVYGYTF.

V gene TRBV4-1 combines with J gene TRBJ2-1; TRBD2 agrees at 8 bases. Germline V gives CDR1 MGHRA, CDR2 YSYEKL. This CDR3 contains 19 residues. V dropped 0 bases and J dropped 0; count of bases not matched to a gene: 10. Here the CDR3 reads CASSQDLAGLFSSYNEQFF. CDR3 sequence (DNA): TGCGCCAGCAGCCAAGACCTAGCGGGCTTATTTAGCTCCTACAATGAGCAGTTCTTC.

V is TRBV5-1 and J is TRBJ2-1, with TRBD1 matching over 8 bases. The CDR3 totals 15 residues. Germline CDR1 SGHRS, CDR2 YFSETQ. The V and J ends lost 4 bases and 7 bases, in that order; junction bases with no gene match: 10. CDR3 residues: CASSPGQGGRNEQFF. For the CDR3, the DNA is TGCGCCAGCAGCCCCGGACAGGGTGGGAGAAATGAGCAGTTCTTC.

The rearrangement uses TRBV5-5 and TRBJ1-2; tentatively, D is TRBD1 (6 bases). Trimming shortened V by 1 base and J by 0 bases, and 13 bases separated the two germline ends. The CDR3 is 16 amino acids. Germline V gene lookup returns CDR1 SGHKS and CDR2 YYEKEE (reference sequence). The CDR3 is CASSLNRAPANYGYTF. CDR3 in DNA: TGTGCCAGCAGCTTGAACAGGGCCCCAGCTAACTATGGCTACACCTTC.

J is TRBJ1-1 and V is TRBV28; tentative D call: TRBD1 (6 bases). From germline, CDR1 is MDHEN and CDR2 SYDVKM. Trimming left V 9 bases short and J 6 bases short, with 20 bases between. The CDR3 runs to 14 residues. The CDR3 region is CASQFIGGAAEAFF. The CDR3 bases are TGTGCCAGTCAGTTTATAGGGGGGGCCGCTGAAGCTTTCTTT.

This rearrangement joins TRBV25-1 to TRBJ1-5; no definite D call. There are 15 residues in the CDR3. V was trimmed by 2 bases and J by 4 bases, leaving 12 bases between them. Germline V gene lookup returns CDR1 MGHDK and CDR2 SYGVNS. The CDR3 DNA follows: TGTGCCAGCAGTGAAGGAGAAGGGAGGAATCAGCCCCAGCATTTT. Translating it yields CASSEGEGRNQPQHF.

This chain links TRBV6-4 with TRBJ2-1; D might be TRBD2 (6 bases). V lost 2 bases to trimming and J lost 4 bases, with 9 bases between them. Germline values: CDR1 MRHNA, CDR2 SNTAGT. The length of the CDR3 is 14 residues. CDR3 sequence reads: CASSDGDSYNEQFF. The CDR3, as DNA: TGTGCCAGCAGTGACGGGGACTCTTACAATGAGCAGTTCTTC.

This clone occurred once. V and J are TRBV30 and TRBJ2-7; perhaps TRBD1 as D (6 bases). V was pared by 3 bases and J by 4 bases, with 16 bases between. Looked up from germline, CDR1 is GTSNPN and CDR2 is SVGIG (reference sequence). This CDR3 has 14 residues. The CDR3 nucleotides read TGTGCCTGGAGCGGAACAGGGTTGGGGTACGAGCAGTACTTC. Translated: CAWSGTGLGYEQYF.

This chain uses TRBV19 with TRBJ1-2; D is possibly TRBD1 (5 bases). The CDR3 is 15 amino acids. Per the germline V gene, CDR1 is LNHDA and CDR2 is SQIVND (reference sequence). Trimming left V 4 bases short and J 3 bases short, with 15 bases between. CDR3 coding DNA: TGTGCCAGTAGTAACCCGCGGACACCTCACTATGGCTACACCTTC. This gives the protein CASSNPRTPHYGYTF.